This passage covers 3 T cell receptor beta chains from one sample sequenced in a study of technical replicates of blood from several donors. This table comes from immunoSEQ multiplex PCR, and its TCRdb copy is limited to in-frame clones, with some not included. This table holds around 83,000 clones, 91% found once. The sample taken for sequencing was T cells isolated from PBMCs. Source of these receptors: a human donor in good health. Some clones in this sample may be carry-over from other donors' samples.

V is TRBV5-1 and J is TRBJ2-5; 9 bases map to TRBD1. J gave up 3 bases and V 2 bases, and 5 bases lay outside the gene matches. Germline V gene sequence: CDR1 SGHRS, CDR2 YFSETQ. This CDR3 is 15 amino acids long. The CDR3 region is CASSLTGQGKETQYF. DNA for the CDR3: TGCGCCAGCAGCTTAACGGGACAGGGTAAAGAGACCCAGTACTTC. Variable domain in full (rest from reference TRBV5-1 and TRBJ2-5): KAGVTQTPRYLIKTRGQQVTLSCSPISGHRSVSWYQQTPGQGLQFLFEYFSETQRNKGNFPGRFSGRQFSNSRSEMNVSTLELGDSALYLCASSLTGQGKETQYFGPGTRLLVL.

This sequence joins TRBV28 and TRBJ1-3, with no clear D. This CDR3 is 14 amino acids long. CDR1 and CDR2 (germline): MDHEN, SYDVKM. Trimming removed 2 bases from V and 6 bases from J, with 11 bases in between. The CDR3 reads CASSLRGFTNTIYF. The CDR3 DNA is TGTGCCAGCAGTTTAAGAGGGTTCACAAACACCATATATTTT.

On this clone itself: One junction end disagrees with the germline gene, perhaps due to a read error. This chain connects TRBV28 to TRBJ2-2; 7 positions agree with TRBD1. The CDR3 covers 18 residues. Germline values: CDR1 MDHEN, CDR2 SYDVKM. The CDR3 here is CASSQTGTVLANTGELFF. CDR3 DNA: TGTGCCAGCAGTCAAACCGGGACAGTCCTCGCGAACACCGGGGAGCTATTTTTT.